This T cell receptor (beta chain) was identified during a study of blood T cell repertoires in COVID-19. Study details: T cells, B-cell-depleted T cells, or PBMCs provided the cDNA or gDNA that served as material.

The CDR3 has 15 amino acids. The germline CDR1 and CDR2 sequences are LNHNV and YYDKDF (reference sequence). Trimming took off 0 bases at V and 4 bases at J, with 10 bases between the two ends. This clone was picked up a small number of times. Produced via immunoSEQ multiplex PCR; TCRdb's table is partial and in-frame only. The sample consists of about 180,000 clones, about 83% of them appearing once. This chain uses TRBV15 with TRBJ1-3; D may be TRBD1 (5 bases). The specimen sequenced was peripheral blood. The TCR comes from a human donor in a cohort sampled during active COVID-19. The CDR3 nucleotides are TGTGCCACCAGCAGAGACAGGGTAAAAGGAAACACCATATATTTT. Protein sequence: CATSRDRVKGNTIYF.